The rows below give T cell receptor beta chains drawn from one sample of a study of cytomegalovirus exposure and HLA in healthy donors. The data were produced by immunoSEQ multiplex PCR, yet TCRdb's version contains in-frame clones alone and is incomplete. The profile shows about 130,000 clones, 65% to 85% of them singletons. The sequenced material came from PBMCs. These receptors were obtained from a woman in her 40s in good health and CMV-seronegative. CDR3s leave out the opening cysteine and the closing phenylalanine or tryptophan. The order of the fields is CDR3 protein, J gene, V gene.

CDR3 protein: ASSMQGAQGEQF; J gene: TRBJ2-1; V gene: TRBV19
CDR3 protein: ASSLAGYASNTEAF; J gene: TRBJ1-1; V gene: TRBV5-4
CDR3 protein: ASSLLRQGPTDTQY; J gene: TRBJ2-3; V gene: TRBV5-4
CDR3 protein: ASSLYYRGTEAF; J gene: TRBJ1-1; V gene: TRBV5-6
CDR3 protein: AWVDRVGTEAF; J gene: TRBJ1-1; V gene: TRBV30
CDR3 protein: ASSLTLLTYEQY; J gene: TRBJ2-7; V gene: TRBV27
CDR3 protein: AISGDRNYGYT; J gene: TRBJ1-2; V gene: TRBV10-3
CDR3 protein: ASSMGGPGQGSLWGNQPQH; J gene: TRBJ1-5; V gene: TRBV19
CDR3 protein: ASSFGGQGAREQY; J gene: TRBJ2-7; V gene: TRBV11-1
CDR3 protein: ASSAGHLPGEAF; J gene: TRBJ1-1; V gene: TRBV9
CDR3 protein: ASSPGTGLNSPLH; J gene: TRBJ1-6; V gene: TRBV6-5
CDR3 protein: ASSTPVDEQF; J gene: TRBJ2-1; V gene: TRBV2
CDR3 protein: ASSIRTGANTGELF; J gene: TRBJ2-2; V gene: TRBV19
CDR3 protein: ASIGSIAGGYNEQF; J gene: TRBJ2-1; V gene: TRBV7-6
CDR3 protein: ASSPDLWGVADTQY; J gene: TRBJ2-3; V gene: TRBV28
CDR3 protein: ASSQGSASGGLNTGELF; J gene: TRBJ2-2; V gene: TRBV4-2
CDR3 protein: ASSIATGSNQPQH; J gene: TRBJ1-5; V gene: TRBV19
CDR3 protein: ASSLDRGETQY; J gene: TRBJ2-5; V gene: TRBV7-2
CDR3 protein: SSSGGVDEQF; J gene: TRBJ2-1; V gene: TRBV7-9
CDR3 protein: ASSLLGAEEKLF; J gene: TRBJ1-4; V gene: TRBV27
CDR3 protein: ASSLNSDRQYIQY; J gene: TRBJ2-4; V gene: TRBV7-8
CDR3 protein: ASRAGGKNTEAF; J gene: TRBJ1-1; V gene: TRBV27
CDR3 protein: ASSERGLNTEAF; J gene: TRBJ1-1; V gene: TRBV9
CDR3 protein: ASSLPLGLNEQF; J gene: TRBJ2-1; V gene: TRBV28
CDR3 protein: ASSGGLAGRRTSYEQY; J gene: NA; V gene: TRBV2
CDR3 protein: ASSEDLASGTGELF; J gene: TRBJ2-2; V gene: TRBV2
CDR3 protein: SVEESLRSTDTQY; J gene: TRBJ2-3; V gene: TRBV29-1
CDR3 protein: ASNPKIGTGILNQPQH; J gene: TRBJ1-5; V gene: TRBV14
CDR3 protein: ASSFDLARYNEQF; J gene: TRBJ2-1; V gene: TRBV28
CDR3 protein: ASGQAYEQY; J gene: TRBJ2-7; V gene: TRBV13
CDR3 protein: ASSQPSGGTGELF; J gene: TRBJ2-2; V gene: TRBV5-4
CDR3 protein: ASSIGDRGAPLH; J gene: TRBJ1-6; V gene: TRBV6-5
CDR3 protein: ASRPGLYEQY; J gene: TRBJ2-7; V gene: TRBV28
CDR3 protein: ASSLRQAEAF; J gene: TRBJ1-1; V gene: TRBV11-1
CDR3 protein: ASSLDDGWLNQETQY; J gene: TRBJ2-5; V gene: TRBV7-8
CDR3 protein: ASTAFSGRGGDEQF; J gene: TRBJ2-1; V gene: TRBV14
CDR3 protein: ASSDRRKYYEQY; J gene: TRBJ2-7; V gene: TRBV6-1
CDR3 protein: ASSDTLGGLTTNEKLF; J gene: TRBJ1-4; V gene: TRBV25-1
CDR3 protein: ASSRGGAREDTEAF; J gene: TRBJ1-1; V gene: TRBV28
CDR3 protein: ASSPGTGISYEQY; J gene: TRBJ2-7; V gene: TRBV9